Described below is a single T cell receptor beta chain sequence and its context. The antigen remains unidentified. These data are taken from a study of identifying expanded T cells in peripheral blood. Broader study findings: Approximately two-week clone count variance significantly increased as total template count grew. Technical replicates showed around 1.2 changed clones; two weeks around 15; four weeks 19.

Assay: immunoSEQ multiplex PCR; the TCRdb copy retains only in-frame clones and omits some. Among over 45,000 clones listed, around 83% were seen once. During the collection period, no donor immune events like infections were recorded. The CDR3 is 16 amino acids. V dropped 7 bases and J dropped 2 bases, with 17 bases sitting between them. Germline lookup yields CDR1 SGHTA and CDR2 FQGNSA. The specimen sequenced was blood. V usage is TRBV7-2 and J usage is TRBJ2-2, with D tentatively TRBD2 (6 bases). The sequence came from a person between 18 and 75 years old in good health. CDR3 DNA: TGTGCCAGCACCAAACCCGGGACTCTCAACACCGGGGAGCTGTTTTTT. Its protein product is CASTKPGTLNTGELFF.